Detailed here is one T cell receptor (beta chain). TCRdb keeps only in-frame clones here, not all; method: immunoSEQ multiplex PCR. Here the sample spans approximately 90,000 clones, roughly 88% being singletons. CDR1 is SGHKS, CDR2 YYEKEE, per germline (reference sequence). This CDR3 has 14 residues. The V gene lost 4 bases and the J gene lost 4 bases, with 14 bases spanning the gap. The sample comes from a study of blood T cell repertoires in COVID-19. The sequenced material came from peripheral blood. The genes are TRBV5-5 and TRBJ1-2, with a possible D match to TRBD1 (6 bases). The clonotype was recovered from a human donor in a cohort sampled during active COVID-19. The CDR3 region is CASSAETGSYGYTF. The CDR3, as DNA: TGTGCCAGCAGCGCGGAGACAGGCTCCTATGGCTACACCTTC.